This is a list of T cell receptor beta chains from one sample in a study of blood T cell repertoires in COVID-19. Libraries were prepared by immunoSEQ multiplex PCR; TCRdb keeps only in-frame clonotypes and omits some of them. The sample records about 62,000 clones, 80% to 90% being singletons. The source material was peripheral blood. These receptors all come from a woman between 55 and 75 years old with COVID-19, enrolled during active disease. CDR3s include the opening cysteine and the closing phenylalanine or tryptophan. The D gene is left open where the match is weak. Clone sizes are given selectively: once, few, many, or a class where the clone is expanded.

V gene	CDR3 length	clone size	D gene	J gene	CDR3 DNA	CDR3 protein
TRBV2	21	few	TRBD2	TRBJ2-2	TGTGCCAGCAGTGAAGCACCAAAGGGGTTTAGTAGCGGGATTAACACCGGGGAGCTGTTTTTT	CASSEAPKGFSSGINTGELFF
TRBV15	16	once	TRBD1	TRBJ2-7	TGTGCCACCAGCAGAGACCTTCGGACAGGGGTTGGCGAGCAGTACTTC	CATSRDLRTGVGEQYF
TRBV28	13	NA	NA	TRBJ2-7	TGTGCCAGCAAAAAGCGGGTGACCTACGAGCAGTACTTC	CASKKRVTYEQYF
TRBV30	14	NA	TRBD1	TRBJ1-6	TGTGCCTGGAATCCCGGGACAGGTGGATCACCCCTCCACTTT	CAWNPGTGGSPLHF
TRBV7-6	15	NA	TRBD1	TRBJ1-2	TGTGCCAGCAGCCCTGGGGGACAGGGTGACTATGGCTACACCTTC	CASSPGGQGDYGYTF
TRBV3-1/TRBV3-2	14	NA	NA	TRBJ2-5	TGTGCCAGCAGCCTGGTTGACAGGCAAGAGACCCAGTACTTC	CASSLVDRQETQYF
TRBV9	14	NA	TRBD1	TRBJ1-1	TGTGCCAGCAGCGTTAGACAGGGAAACACTGAAGCTTTCTTT	CASSVRQGNTEAFF
TRBV5-1	14	NA	NA	TRBJ1-6	TGCGCCAGCAGCACCAGGGGCCCGAATTCACCCCTCCACTTT	CASSTRGPNSPLHF
TRBV19	13	NA	NA	TRBJ1-4	TGTGCCAGTACCCGTGCAGGGAATGAAAAACTGTTTTTT	CASTRAGNEKLFF
TRBV7-2	15	NA	TRBD1	TRBJ1-2	TGTGCCAGCAGCTTAGCGCCAGGGGGTGGCTATGGCTACACCTTC	CASSLAPGGGYGYTF
TRBV5-4	13	NA	NA	TRBJ2-7	TGTGCCAGCAGCTCACCAGTATCCTACGAGCAGTACTTC	CASSSPVSYEQYF
TRBV4-2	18	NA	TRBD2	TRBJ2-2	TGTGCCAGCAGCCTCCGTCCCGGGACTAGCGGGAACACCGGGGAGCTGTTTTTT	CASSLRPGTSGNTGELFF
TRBV28	15	NA	TRBD1	TRBJ1-2	TGTGCCAGCAGTCCTTTAACAGGGGGGAACTATGGCTACACCTTC	CASSPLTGGNYGYTF
TRBV2	10	NA	NA	TRBJ2-7	TGTGCCAGTAGGGGGACCGAGCAGTACTTC	CASRGTEQYF
TRBV30	17	few	NA	TRBJ1-1	TGTGCCTGGAGTGTATACGGACAGAAAGTAATGAACACTGAAGCTTTCTTT	CAWSVYGQKVMNTEAFF
TRBV7-8	18	NA	NA	TRBJ1-1	TGTGCCAGCAGCTTAAGGTCGGGACATCAGGGCCCGGGCACTGAAGCTTTCTTT	CASSLRSGHQGPGTEAFF
TRBV5-1	14	NA	NA	TRBJ2-1	TGCGCCAGCAGCTTTTTACTAGACTACAATGAGCAGTTCTTC	CASSFLLDYNEQFF